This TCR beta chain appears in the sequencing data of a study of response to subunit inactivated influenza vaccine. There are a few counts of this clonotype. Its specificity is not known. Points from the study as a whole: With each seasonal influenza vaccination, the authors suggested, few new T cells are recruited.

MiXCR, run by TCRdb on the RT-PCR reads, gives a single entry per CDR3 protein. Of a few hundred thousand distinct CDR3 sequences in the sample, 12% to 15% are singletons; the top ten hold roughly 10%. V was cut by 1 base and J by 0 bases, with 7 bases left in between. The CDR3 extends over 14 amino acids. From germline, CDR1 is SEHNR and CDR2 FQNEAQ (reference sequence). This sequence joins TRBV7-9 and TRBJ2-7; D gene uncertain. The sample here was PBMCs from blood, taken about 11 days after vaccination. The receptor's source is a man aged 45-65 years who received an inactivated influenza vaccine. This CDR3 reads CASSLGINSYEQYF. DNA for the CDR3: TGTGCCAGCAGCTTAGGCATTAACTCCTACGAGCAGTACTTC.